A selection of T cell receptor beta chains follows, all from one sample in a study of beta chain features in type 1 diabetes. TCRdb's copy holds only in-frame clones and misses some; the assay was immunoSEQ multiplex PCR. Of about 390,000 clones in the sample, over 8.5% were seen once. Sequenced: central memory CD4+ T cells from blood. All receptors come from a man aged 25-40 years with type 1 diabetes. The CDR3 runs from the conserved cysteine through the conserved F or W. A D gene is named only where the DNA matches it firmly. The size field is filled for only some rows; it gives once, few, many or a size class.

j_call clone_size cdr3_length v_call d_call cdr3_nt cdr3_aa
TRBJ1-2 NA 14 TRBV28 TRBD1 TGTGCCAGCAGCAAACCGGGACAGCCTTATGGCTACACCTTC CASSKPGQPYGYTF
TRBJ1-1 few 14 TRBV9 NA TGTGCCAGCAGCGTAGAAGGGTGGGGCACTGAAGCTTTCTTT CASSVEGWGTEAFF
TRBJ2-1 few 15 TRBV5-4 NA TGTGCCAGCAGCTTGGTAGCGGGACAGAACAATGAGCAGTTCTTC CASSLVAGQNNEQFF
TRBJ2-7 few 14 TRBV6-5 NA TGTGCCAGCAGTTACGGGGACAAGTCCTACGAGCAGTACTTC CASSYGDKSYEQYF
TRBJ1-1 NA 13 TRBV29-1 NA TGCACCACCCGGAGGGGGACGAACACTGAAGCTTTCTTT CTTRRGTNTEAFF
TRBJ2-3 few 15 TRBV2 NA TGTGCCAGCAGAGGGGTCAGACTGGACACAGATACGCAGTATTTT CASRGVRLDTDTQYF
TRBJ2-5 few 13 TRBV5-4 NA TGTGCCAGCAGCTTGACTAGCCAAGAGACCCAGTACTTC CASSLTSQETQYF
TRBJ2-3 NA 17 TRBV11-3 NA TGTGCCAGCCCCCGGTGGCGGGAAAGGCCTAGCACAGATACGCAGTATTTT CASPRWRERPSTDTQYF
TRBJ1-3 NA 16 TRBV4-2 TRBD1 TGTGCCAGCAGCCTCGGACAGGGAAGCTCTGGAAACACCATATATTTT CASSLGQGSSGNTIYF
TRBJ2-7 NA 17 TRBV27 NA TGTGCCAGCAGTCCCTACCACGCCGGGTCCCACTCCTACGAGCAGTACTTC CASSPYHAGSHSYEQYF
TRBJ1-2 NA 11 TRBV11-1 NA TGTGCCAGCAGCTTTGGGACTCCGGCCACCTTC CASSFGTPATF
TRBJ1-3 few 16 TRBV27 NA TGTGCCAGCAGTTTAATTGACGCCAAGGCAGGAAACACCATATATTTT CASSLIDAKAGNTIYF
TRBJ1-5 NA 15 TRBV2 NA TGTGCCAGCAGTGATATCTGGTCGAGCAATCAGCCCCAGCATTTT CASSDIWSSNQPQHF